This entry lists 30 T cell receptor beta chains sequenced from one sample in a study of blood T cell repertoires in COVID-19. TCRdb's copy holds only in-frame clones and misses some; the assay was immunoSEQ multiplex PCR. This sample has about 220,000 clones, with about 91% found just once. Sequenced: PBMCs or T cells enriched from blood (not recorded which). The receptors were sampled from a woman aged 50 to 60 with acute COVID-19.

This clone was picked up one time. The V gene is TRBV19, the J gene TRBJ2-7, with 11 bases lining up with TRBD1. Per the germline V gene, CDR1 is LNHDA and CDR2 is SQIVND (reference sequence). There are 15 residues in the CDR3. The V and J ends lost 5 bases and 2 bases, in that order; junction bases with no gene match: 5. The CDR3 bases are TGTGCCAGTAGTCCTCGGGACAGGGGGGCCTACGAGCAGTACTTC. It is translated as CASSPRDRGAYEQYF.

The chain is built from TRBV27 and TRBJ2-3; 8 bases are a match to TRBD2. CDR3 length: 16 residues. Germline V CDR1 and CDR2: MNHEY, SMNVEV (reference sequence). J was trimmed by 4 bases and V by 0 bases; bases with no gene match: 6. CDR3 residues: CASSLSAGGMSDTQYF. The DNA of the CDR3 is TGTGCCAGCAGTTTATCGGCGGGAGGTATGTCAGATACGCAGTATTTT.

This chain connects TRBV7-2 to TRBJ1-2; D remains ambiguous. The germline V gene encodes CDR1 SGHTA and CDR2 FQGNSA. CDR3 size: 12 residues. V was shortened by 5 bases and J by 8 bases, with 12 bases between the two germline ends. This CDR3 reads CASSLNSVGYTF. DNA for the CDR3: TGTGCCAGCAGCCTTAACAGTGTCGGCTACACCTTC.

The chain uses TRBV7-3 and TRBJ1-2; the D gene is possibly TRBD1 (6 bases). Trimming cost V 1 base and J 3 bases, with 12 bases left between them. The CDR3 covers 15 residues. CDR1 and CDR2 from the germline V gene are SGHTA and FQGTGA. In DNA, the CDR3 is TGTGCCAGCAGCTTAATGTGGGGGCCGTACTATGGCTACACCTTC. Its protein is CASSLMWGPYYGYTF.

The rearrangement links TRBV7-6 to TRBJ2-7; possible D gene TRBD1, 6 bases. Germline loops: CDR1 SGHVS, CDR2 FNYEAQ. This CDR3 spans 16 amino acids. Trimming removed 0 bases from V and 0 bases from J, with 12 bases in between. The CDR3 DNA reads as TGTGCCAGCAGCTTAGCGACAGGTCTTTCCTCCTACGAGCAGTACTTC. This gives the protein CASSLATGLSSYEQYF.

This chain uses TRBV5-1 with TRBJ2-2, with 9 bases that match TRBD1. V shed 4 bases and J 6 bases; nucleotides not matched to a gene: 4. Germline V gene sequence: CDR1 SGHRS, CDR2 YFSETQ. The CDR3 sequence is 14 residues long. The CDR3 nucleotides read TGCGCCAGCAGCAAGCGACAGGGGGCCGGGGAGCTGTTTTTT. Amino acids: CASSKRQGAGELFF.

V is TRBV27 and J is TRBJ2-1; maybe TRBD2 (6 bases). The CDR3 has 14 amino acids. CDR1 MNHEY and CDR2 SMNVEV come from the germline V gene (reference sequence). V lost 6 bases and J lost 8, with 17 bases in between. The CDR3 nucleotides read TGTGCCAGCAGCCCTGGCGGGGCGAGGGATGAGCAGTTCTTC. This codes for CASSPGGARDEQFF.

The CDR3 is CASSTVDRASNQPQHF. CDR3 nucleotide sequence: TGTGCCAGTAGTACCGTAGACAGGGCAAGCAATCAGCCCCAGCATTTT. The V and J genes are TRBV19 and TRBJ1-5, with 7 nucleotides matching TRBD1. This CDR3 is 16 amino acids long. Germline V lookup: CDR1 LNHDA, CDR2 SQIVND (reference sequence). V lost 4 bases and J lost 1; bases outside the gene matches: 7.

This clone is a singleton in its sample. The CDR3 reads CASSVSGVYGYTF. The CDR3, as DNA: TGTGCCAGCAGCGTATCAGGGGTCTATGGCTACACCTTC. This chain joins TRBV9 and TRBJ1-2; perhaps TRBD1 as D (6 bases). V lost 1 base, J lost 4 bases, and 8 bases lay in between. The CDR3 runs 13 residues. From germline, CDR1 is SGDLS and CDR2 YYNGEE.

This chain joins TRBV6-5 and TRBJ1-1; 10 bases line up with TRBD1. Per the germline V gene, CDR1 is MNHEY and CDR2 is SVGAGI. The CDR3 has 14 amino acids. V gave up 5 bases and J gave up 2 bases; unmatched junction bases: 2. Here the CDR3 DNA reads TGTGCCAGCAGTAGGACAGGGGGAAACACTGAAGCTTTCTTT. Translating gives CASSRTGGNTEAFF.

Only one count was recorded for this clone. The rearrangement links TRBV3-1 (or the pseudogene TRBV3-2) to TRBJ2-2, with 10 bases lining up with TRBD2. V lost 9 bases, J lost 5 bases, and 9 bases stayed unmatched. Germline-derived CDR1 and CDR2 are LGHDT and YNNKEL (reference sequence). There are 15 residues in the CDR3. Here the CDR3 DNA reads TGTGCCAGTAGTCTAGCGGGAGTGTATACCGGGGAGCTGTTTTTT. Translating it yields CASSLAGVYTGELFF.

The chain links TRBV5-5 to TRBJ2-1; no clear D. Trimming pared 0 bases from V and 3 bases from J, leaving 10 bases between. The CDR3 is 15 amino acids. CDR1 SGHKS and CDR2 YYEKEE come from the germline V gene (reference sequence). The CDR3 bases are TGTGCCAGCAGCTTGGTTCAGTTTGTCTACAATGAGCAGTTCTTC. Its translation: CASSLVQFVYNEQFF.

This chain uses TRBV3-1 (or the pseudogene TRBV3-2) with TRBJ1-3; D is unclear. CDR1 is LGHDT and CDR2 is YNNKEL in the germline V gene (reference sequence). Deletions cut 0 bases from V and 5 bases from J, with 11 bases between. The CDR3 spans 15 residues. The CDR3 sequence is CASSQEFGQRNTIYF. The CDR3 DNA reads TGTGCCAGCAGCCAAGAATTCGGTCAACGAAACACCATATATTTT.

This sequence joins TRBV5-1 and TRBJ1-5, with D maybe TRBD1 (5 bases). The ends were cut back, 0 bases at V and 5 bases at J, with 6 bases in the middle. The CDR3 extends over 13 amino acids. Germline CDR1 and CDR2: SGHRS and YFSETQ. In DNA form, the CDR3 reads TGCGCCAGCAGCTTGGCCAGGGATCAGCCCCAGCATTTT. Its translation: CASSLARDQPQHF.

The V and J genes are TRBV28 and TRBJ1-4; the match to TRBD1 covers 10 bases. Germline assignment: CDR1 MDHEN and CDR2 SYDVKM. The V and J ends lost 6 bases and 10 bases, in that order; junction bases with no gene match: 8. This CDR3 is 14 amino acids long. The CDR3 loop is CASRGQGSHVKLFF. In DNA, the CDR3 is TGTGCCAGCAGGGGACAGGGGTCGCATGTAAAACTGTTTTTT.

This chain joins TRBV4-1 and TRBJ2-2, with D possibly TRBD2 on 6 matching bases. Germline CDR1 and CDR2: MGHRA and YSYEKL. The CDR3 runs 17 residues. Trimming removed 0 bases from V and 1 base from J, with 12 bases in between. This CDR3 is CASSQDPPSVNTGELFF. The CDR3 DNA reads TGCGCCAGCAGCCAAGACCCGCCTAGCGTGAACACCGGGGAGCTGTTTTTT.

As to this clone: Different DNA sequences within this sample yield the same CDR3. The J gene is TRBJ1-5, the V gene TRBV28, with unresolved D. Germline CDR1 and CDR2: MDHEN and SYDVKM. V was clipped by 5 bases and J by 4 bases, with 3 bases between them. CDR3 size: 11 residues. CDR3 nucleotides: TGTGCCAGCAGTACAAATCAGCCCCAGCATTTT. Translation: CASSTNQPQHF.

The chain joins TRBV5-8 to TRBJ2-7; 8 nucleotides agree with TRBD1. Looked up from germline, CDR1 is SGHTS and CDR2 is YDEGEE. CDR3 length: 13 amino acids. The junction had 11 bases not matched to a gene; V was cut back by 10 bases and J by 5 bases. The CDR3 DNA reads TGTGCCGTAGTAAGAAACAGGGGGAACGAGCAGTACTTC. It encodes CAVVRNRGNEQYF.

The genes are TRBV12-3 or TRBV12-4 and TRBJ2-7; 8 bases are shared with TRBD2. This CDR3 spans 13 amino acids. Trimming took 8 bases from V and 2 from J; bases not matched to a gene: 5. The CDR3: CASRSGATYEQYF. The CDR3 DNA reads as TGTGCCAGCCGTAGCGGGGCTACCTACGAGCAGTACTTC.

The rearrangement uses TRBV6-5 and TRBJ2-7; 8 bases fit TRBD1. The CDR3 is 15 residues long. With V trimmed by 1 base and J by 1 base, 3 bases remained unmatched. CDR1 is MNHEY, CDR2 SVGAGI, per germline. The CDR3 DNA is TGTGCCAGCAGTTACTTCGGGGACAGGTCCTACGAGCAGTACTTC. This sequence encodes CASSYFGDRSYEQYF.

Concerning this clone itself: The same CDR3 also results from other DNA sequences found in this sample. The chain couples TRBV7-2 to TRBJ2-3; D gene ambiguous. This CDR3 region has 12 residues. Germline V CDR1 and CDR2: SGHTA, FQGNSA. V was trimmed by 5 bases and J by 3 bases, leaving 6 bases between them. The DNA for the CDR3 is TGTGCCAGCAGCCCTTATACAGATACGCAGTATTTT. It translates to CASSPYTDTQYF.

This sequence joins TRBV21-1 and TRBJ2-2; the table names TRBD2, a call not compared with the DNA. TRBV21-1 is shown as a pseudogene. CDR3 length equals 17 residues. The CDR3 region is CASSKAGIAGGTGELFF. The DNA for the CDR3 is TGTGCCAGCAGCAAAGCAGGAATAGCGGGTGGAACCGGGGAGCTGTTTTTT.

The chain recombines TRBV19 with TRBJ1-2, with a tentative D call TRBD1 (6 bases). Trimming stripped 6 bases from V and 6 bases from J, with 14 bases between. The CDR3 loop spans 13 amino acids. Germline assignment: CDR1 LNHDA and CDR2 SQIVND (reference sequence). CDR3: CASRKDSFDGYTF. The CDR3 bases are TGTGCCAGTAGAAAGGACAGCTTTGATGGCTACACCTTC.

CDR3 bases: TGTGCCAGCAGCTCTAGGGCTGCGGGAATCGTCAATGAGCAGTTCTTC. Translated, it gives CASSSRAAGIVNEQFF. V and J are TRBV5-5 and TRBJ2-1; D might be TRBD2 (6 bases). There are 16 residues in the CDR3. CDR1 and CDR2 from the germline V gene are SGHKS and YYEKEE (reference sequence). The ends were cut back, 3 bases at V and 6 bases at J, with 19 bases in the middle.

This chain uses TRBV5-8 with TRBJ2-2; D perhaps matches TRBD1 (5 bases). V lost 0 bases, J lost 7 bases, and 10 bases lay in between. Per germline, CDR1 SGHTS and CDR2 YDEGEE. The CDR3 sequence is 14 residues long. The CDR3, as DNA: TGTGCCAGCAGCTTGGGGGGCTTTCTCGGGGAGCTGTTTTTT. Its protein product is CASSLGGFLGELFF.

The genes are TRBV6-5 and TRBJ2-7, with 9 nucleotides matching TRBD1. Germline loops: CDR1 MNHEY, CDR2 SVGAGI. V gave up 7 bases and J gave up 2 bases; unmatched junction bases: 6. The CDR3 length is 14 residues. The CDR3 loop is CASKGQGGPYEQYF. The CDR3 DNA is TGTGCCAGCAAGGGACAGGGAGGACCCTACGAGCAGTACTTC.

The rearrangement uses TRBV28 and TRBJ1-2; unclear D gene. The CDR3 is 12 residues long. With 5 bases removed from V and 4 bases from J, the gap between germline ends came to 8 bases. Germline lookup yields CDR1 MDHEN and CDR2 SYDVKM. The CDR3 sequence: CASSEEGYGYTF. DNA of the CDR3: TGTGCCAGCAGTGAGGAGGGCTATGGCTACACCTTC.

This clone was observed a few times. The V call is TRBV5-1, the J call TRBJ2-1, with D possibly TRBD2 on 6 matching bases. This CDR3 is 16 amino acids long. V dropped 1 base and J dropped 6 bases, with 17 bases sitting between them. Germline V gene sequence: CDR1 SGHRS, CDR2 YFSETQ. The CDR3 sequence: CASSLQGSLGGNEQFF. The CDR3 coding sequence is TGCGCCAGCAGCTTGCAAGGGAGTTTGGGAGGCAATGAGCAGTTCTTC.

The chain joins TRBV2 to TRBJ2-5; 8 positions match TRBD1. The V gene end was trimmed by 6 bases and the J gene end by 5 bases; junction bases not matched to a gene: 8. The CDR3 runs 14 residues. CDR1 is SNHLY, CDR2 FYNNEI, per germline. CDR3 sequence: CASRMTGAHETQYF. The CDR3 region has the DNA TGTGCCAGCAGGATGACAGGGGCACACGAGACCCAGTACTTC. Combining the CDR3 with reference TRBV2 and TRBJ2-5 gives the whole variable domain EPEVTQTPSHQVTQMGQEVILRCVPISNHLYFYWYRQILGQKVEFLVSFYNNEISEKSEIFDDQFSVERPDGSNFTLKIRSTKLEDSAMYFCASRMTGAHETQYFGPGTRLLVL.

This clone was picked up a small number of times. This CDR3 reads CACSRGLGETQYF. DNA of the CDR3: TGTGCCTGTTCCAGGGGGCTCGGGGAGACCCAGTACTTC. The chain combines TRBV30 with TRBJ2-5, with TRBD1 matching over 8 bases. V was pared by 6 bases and J by 5 bases, with 8 bases of the junction left unmatched. This CDR3 has 13 residues. CDR1 is GTSNPN, CDR2 SVGIG, per germline (reference sequence).